Below, one T cell receptor (beta chain) is given with its context. No antigen is known for it. This sample is drawn from a study of blood T cells in healthy people across ages. Study information: Per every two T cells, about one barcoded beta molecule was captured by template switching.

Study-wide results and limits: Correlation between TCR beta diversity and naive T cell percentage was strong.

Germline values: CDR1 SQVTM, CDR2 ANQGSEA. V lost 5 bases and J lost 2, with 6 bases in between. CDR3 size: 12 residues. Those donating, healthy Caucasian individuals from Russia, were aged about 6 to 100. Investigators took 8.5 to 10 milliliters of peripheral blood from every donor. The use of a sample-barcoded 5' primer and a J-beta primer mix characterized a second PCR of roughly 6 to 11 cycles. TCRdb processed the 5' RACE reads anew with MiXCR; each CDR3 protein has one entry. Of 1.6 million or so distinct CDR3 sequences in the sample, about 35% were seen once. Source material: blood. The receptor comes from a woman in her thirties in good health. The chain is built from TRBV29-1 and TRBJ2-2, with a possible D match to TRBD1 (5 bases). CDR3 nucleotide sequence: TGCAGCGTTCAGGGAAACACCGGGGAGCTGTTTTTT. This codes for CSVQGNTGELFF.